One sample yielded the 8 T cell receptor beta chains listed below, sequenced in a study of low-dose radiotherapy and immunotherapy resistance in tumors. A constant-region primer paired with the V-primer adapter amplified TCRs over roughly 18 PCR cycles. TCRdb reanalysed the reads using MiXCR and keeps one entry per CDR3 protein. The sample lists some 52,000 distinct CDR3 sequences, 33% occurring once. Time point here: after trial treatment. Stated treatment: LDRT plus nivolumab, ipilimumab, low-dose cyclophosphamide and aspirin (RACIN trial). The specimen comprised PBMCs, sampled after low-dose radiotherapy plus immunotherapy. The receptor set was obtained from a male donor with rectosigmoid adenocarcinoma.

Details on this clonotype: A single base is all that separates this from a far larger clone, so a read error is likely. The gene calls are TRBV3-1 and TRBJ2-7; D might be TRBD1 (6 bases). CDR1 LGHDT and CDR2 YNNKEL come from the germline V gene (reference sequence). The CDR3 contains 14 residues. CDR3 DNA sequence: TGTGCCAGCAGCTTAACAGGGAGCTCCTACGTGCAGTACTTC. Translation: CASSLTGSSYVQYF.

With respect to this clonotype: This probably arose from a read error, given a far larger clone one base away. CDR3 sequence reads: CASSDWEGQGGSQPQHF. The CDR3 DNA reads TGTGCCAGCAGTGATTGGGAGGGACAGGGCGGCAGTCAGCCCCAGCATTTT. The rearrangement joins TRBV28 to TRBJ1-5; 9 bases map to TRBD1. Per the germline V gene, CDR1 is MDHEN and CDR2 is SYDVKM. The V segment lost 5 bases and the J segment 6 bases; nucleotides outside the gene matches: 14. The CDR3 is 17 amino acids.

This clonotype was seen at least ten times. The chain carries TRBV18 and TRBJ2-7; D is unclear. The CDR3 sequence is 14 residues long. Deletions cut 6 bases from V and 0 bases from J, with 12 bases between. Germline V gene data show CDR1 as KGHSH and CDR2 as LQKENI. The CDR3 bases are TGTGCCAGCTCTTTTTCGGGCGCCTCCTACGAGCAGTACTTC. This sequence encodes CASSFSGASYEQYF.

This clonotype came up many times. DNA for the CDR3: TGTGCCAGCAGCTTAGTGGGGACAGGCCTTTATGAGGAAAAACTGTTTTTT. This gives the protein CASSLVGTGLYEEKLFF. The rearrangement uses TRBV7-9 and TRBJ1-4, with 8 nucleotides matching TRBD1. Germline CDR1 is SEHNR and CDR2 is FQNEAQ (reference sequence). This CDR3 has 17 residues. Trimming took 1 base from V and 8 from J; bases not matched to a gene: 12.

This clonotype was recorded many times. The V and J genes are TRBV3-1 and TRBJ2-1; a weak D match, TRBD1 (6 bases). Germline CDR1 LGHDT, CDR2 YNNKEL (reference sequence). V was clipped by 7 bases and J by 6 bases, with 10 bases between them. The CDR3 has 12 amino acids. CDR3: CASNRGGNEQFF. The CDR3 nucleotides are TGTGCCAGCAACCGAGGGGGCAATGAGCAGTTCTTC.

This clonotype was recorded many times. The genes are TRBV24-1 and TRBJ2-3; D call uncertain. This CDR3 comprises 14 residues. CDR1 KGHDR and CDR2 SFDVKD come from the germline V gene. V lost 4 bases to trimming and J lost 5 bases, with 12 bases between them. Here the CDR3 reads CATSEGPILDTQYF. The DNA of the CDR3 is TGTGCCACCAGTGAGGGCCCAATCCTAGATACGCAGTATTTT.

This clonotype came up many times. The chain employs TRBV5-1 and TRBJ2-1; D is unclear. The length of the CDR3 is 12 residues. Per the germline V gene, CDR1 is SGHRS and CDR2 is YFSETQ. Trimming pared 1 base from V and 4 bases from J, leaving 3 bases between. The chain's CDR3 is CASSLLYNEQFF. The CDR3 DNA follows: TGCGCCAGCAGCTTGCTGTACAATGAGCAGTTCTTC.

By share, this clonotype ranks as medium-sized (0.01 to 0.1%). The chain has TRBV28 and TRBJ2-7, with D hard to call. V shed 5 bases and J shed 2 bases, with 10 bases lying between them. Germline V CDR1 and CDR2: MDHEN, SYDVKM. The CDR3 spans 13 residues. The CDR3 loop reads CASSVVKTYEQYF. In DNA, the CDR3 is TGTGCCAGCAGTGTTGTCAAAACCTACGAGCAGTACTTC. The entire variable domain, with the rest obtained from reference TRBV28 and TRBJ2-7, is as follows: DVKVTQSSRYLVKRTGEKVFLECVQDMDHENMFWYRQDPGLGLRLIYFSYDVKMKEKGDIPEGYSVSREKKERFSLILESASTNQTSMYLCASSVVKTYEQYFGPGTRLTVT.